The present entry profiles one T cell receptor beta chain with its context. This CDR3 is built from 12 residues. Per germline, CDR1 SEHNR and CDR2 FQNEAQ (reference sequence). Deletions cut 2 bases from V and 5 bases from J, with 7 bases between. Profiled with immunoSEQ multiplex PCR; TCRdb holds only in-frame clones, not every one. The table records over 85,000 clones, approximately 84% of them present only once. The entry originates in a study of cytomegalovirus exposure and HLA in healthy donors. The source of this sequence is a young woman in good health and CMV-seropositive. The sequencing sample was made of PBMCs. J is TRBJ2-7 and V is TRBV7-9; the D gene is possibly TRBD1 (5 bases). Here the CDR3 DNA reads TGTGCCAGCAGCTTATGGGGCCACGAGCAGTACTTC. Translating gives CASSLWGHEQYF. Based on the CDR3 plus reference TRBV7-9 and TRBJ2-7, the full variable domain is DTGVSQNPRHKITKRGQNVTFRCDPISEHNRLYWYRQTLGQGPEFLTYFQNEAQLEKSRLLSDRFSAERPKGSFSTLEIQRTEQGDSAMYLCASSLWGHEQYFGPGTRLTVT.